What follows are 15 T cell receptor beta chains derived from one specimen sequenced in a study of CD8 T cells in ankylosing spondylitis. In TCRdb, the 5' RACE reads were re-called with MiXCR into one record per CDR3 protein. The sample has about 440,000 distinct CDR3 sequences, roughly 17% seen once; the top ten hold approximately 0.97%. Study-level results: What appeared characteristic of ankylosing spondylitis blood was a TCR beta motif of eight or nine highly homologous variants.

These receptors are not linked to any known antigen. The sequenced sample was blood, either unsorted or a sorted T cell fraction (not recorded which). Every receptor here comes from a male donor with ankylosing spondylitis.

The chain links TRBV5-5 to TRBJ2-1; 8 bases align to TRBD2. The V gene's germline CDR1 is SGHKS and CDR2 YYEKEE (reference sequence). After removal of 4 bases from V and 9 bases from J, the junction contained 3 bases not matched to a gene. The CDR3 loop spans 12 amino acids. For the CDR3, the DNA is TGTGCCAGCAGCCGGACTAGCACTGAGCAGTTCTTC. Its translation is CASSRTSTEQFF.

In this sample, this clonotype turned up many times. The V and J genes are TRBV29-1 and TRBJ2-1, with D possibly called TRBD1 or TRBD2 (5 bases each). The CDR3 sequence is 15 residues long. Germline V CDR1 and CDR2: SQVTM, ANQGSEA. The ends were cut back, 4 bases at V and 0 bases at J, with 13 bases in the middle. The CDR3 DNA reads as TGCAGCGTTGCTCCGGGACCCAGCTCCTACAATGAGCAGTTCTTC. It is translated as CSVAPGPSSYNEQFF.

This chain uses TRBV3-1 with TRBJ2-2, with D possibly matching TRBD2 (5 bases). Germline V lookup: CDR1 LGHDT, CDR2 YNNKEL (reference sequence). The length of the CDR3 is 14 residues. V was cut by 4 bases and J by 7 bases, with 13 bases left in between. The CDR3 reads CASSPRVMGGELFF. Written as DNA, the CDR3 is TGTGCCAGCAGCCCGAGGGTAATGGGCGGGGAGCTGTTTTTT.

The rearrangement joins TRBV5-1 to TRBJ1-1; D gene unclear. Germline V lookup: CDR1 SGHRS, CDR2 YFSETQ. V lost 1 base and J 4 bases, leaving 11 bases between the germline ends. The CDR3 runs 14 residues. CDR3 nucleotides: TGCGCCAGCAGCTTGACGAGGGTAGGCACTGAAGCTTTCTTT. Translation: CASSLTRVGTEAFF.

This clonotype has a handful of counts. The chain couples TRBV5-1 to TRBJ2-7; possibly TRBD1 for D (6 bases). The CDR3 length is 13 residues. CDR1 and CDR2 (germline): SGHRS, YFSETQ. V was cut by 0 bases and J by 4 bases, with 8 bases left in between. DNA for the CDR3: TGCGCCAGCAGCTTGGAACAGGGTTACGAGCAGTACTTC. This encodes CASSLEQGYEQYF.

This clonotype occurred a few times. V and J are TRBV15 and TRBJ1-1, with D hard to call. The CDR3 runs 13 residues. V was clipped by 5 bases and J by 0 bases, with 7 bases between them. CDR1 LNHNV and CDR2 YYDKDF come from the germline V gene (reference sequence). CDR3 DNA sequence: TGTGCCACCAGCTCGGCCTTGAACACTGAAGCTTTCTTT. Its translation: CATSSALNTEAFF.

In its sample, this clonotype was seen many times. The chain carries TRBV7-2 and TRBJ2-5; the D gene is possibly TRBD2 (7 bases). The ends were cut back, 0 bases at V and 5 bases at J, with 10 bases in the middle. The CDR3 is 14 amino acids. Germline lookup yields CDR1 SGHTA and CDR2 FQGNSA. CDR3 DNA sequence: TGTGCCAGCAGCTTAGCGGGAGGGGGGGAGACCCAGTACTTC. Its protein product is CASSLAGGGETQYF.

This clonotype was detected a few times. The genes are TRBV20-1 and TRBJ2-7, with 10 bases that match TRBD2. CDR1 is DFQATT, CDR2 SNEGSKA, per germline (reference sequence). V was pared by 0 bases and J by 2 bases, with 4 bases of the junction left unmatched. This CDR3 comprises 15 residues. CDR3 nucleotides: TGCAGTGCTAGAGAGGGGACTAGCGTTCCCTACGAGCAGTACTTC. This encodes CSAREGTSVPYEQYF.

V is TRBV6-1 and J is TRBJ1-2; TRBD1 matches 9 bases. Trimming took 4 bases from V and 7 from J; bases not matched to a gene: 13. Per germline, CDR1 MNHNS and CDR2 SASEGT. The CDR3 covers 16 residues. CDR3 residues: CASSALLRQGVGGYTF. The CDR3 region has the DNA TGTGCCAGCAGTGCGCTACTCCGACAGGGGGTTGGTGGCTACACCTTC.

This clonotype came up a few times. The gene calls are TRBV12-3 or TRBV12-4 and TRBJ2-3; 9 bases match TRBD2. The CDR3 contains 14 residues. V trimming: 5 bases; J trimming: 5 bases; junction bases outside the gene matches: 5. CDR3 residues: CASSASGAGDTQYF. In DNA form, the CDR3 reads TGTGCCAGCAGTGCTAGCGGGGCGGGAGATACGCAGTATTTT.

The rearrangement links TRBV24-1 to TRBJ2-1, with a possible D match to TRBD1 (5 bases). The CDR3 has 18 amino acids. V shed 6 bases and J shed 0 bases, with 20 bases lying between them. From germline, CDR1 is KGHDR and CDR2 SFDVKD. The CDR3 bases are TGTGCCACCAGTTCCCCCCCCGAGCCCCAGGGCTCCTACAATGAGCAGTTCTTC. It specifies CATSSPPEPQGSYNEQFF.

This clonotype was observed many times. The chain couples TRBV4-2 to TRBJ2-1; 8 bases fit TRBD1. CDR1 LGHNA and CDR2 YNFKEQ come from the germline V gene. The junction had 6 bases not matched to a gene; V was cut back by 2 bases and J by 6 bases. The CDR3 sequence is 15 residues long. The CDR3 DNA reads TGTGCCAGCAGCCAACGACAACAGGGGGGCAATGAGCAGTTCTTC. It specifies CASSQRQQGGNEQFF.

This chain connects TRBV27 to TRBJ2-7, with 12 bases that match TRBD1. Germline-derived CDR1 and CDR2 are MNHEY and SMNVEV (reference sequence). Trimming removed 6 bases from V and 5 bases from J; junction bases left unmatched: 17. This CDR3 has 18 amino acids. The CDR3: CASSPTRDRGPQVDEQYF. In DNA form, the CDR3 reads TGTGCCAGCAGCCCTACCCGGGACAGGGGGCCCCAGGTGGACGAGCAGTACTTC.

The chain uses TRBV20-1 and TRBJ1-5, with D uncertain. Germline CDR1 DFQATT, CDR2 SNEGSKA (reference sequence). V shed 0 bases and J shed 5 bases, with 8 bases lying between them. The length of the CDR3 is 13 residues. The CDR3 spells CSAREDEYQPQHF. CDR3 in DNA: TGCAGTGCTAGAGAGGACGAATATCAGCCCCAGCATTTT.

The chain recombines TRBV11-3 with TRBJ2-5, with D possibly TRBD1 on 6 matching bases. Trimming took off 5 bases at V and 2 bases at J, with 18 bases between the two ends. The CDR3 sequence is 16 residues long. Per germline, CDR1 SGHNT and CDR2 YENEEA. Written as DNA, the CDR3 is TGTGCCAGCAGCCCCTTCGTGGGGGCCCTACAAGAGACCCAGTACTTC. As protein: CASSPFVGALQETQYF.